This record concerns one T cell receptor (beta chain) sequence. Its antigen is unknown. The sample belongs to a study of T cell responses to AZD1222 COVID-19 vaccine. Findings of the study overall: Repertoire sampling happened only post peak T cell response. Unmutated variant regions reportedly attract nearly half of all spike-specific TCRs.

Generated by immunoSEQ multiplex PCR, the TCRdb table keeps only in-frame clones and is missing some. The sample lists more than 110,000 clones; 92% were seen once. There are 16 residues in the CDR3. V dropped 2 bases and J dropped 4; count of bases not matched to a gene: 4. The V gene's germline CDR1 is SGHTA and CDR2 FQGNSA. Pooling covered second doses at about 4 or about 12 weeks. Specimen: peripheral blood, collected 28 days after the second AZD1222 dose. The TCR originated in an adult who received the AZD1222 COVID-19 vaccine. V gene TRBV7-2 combines with J gene TRBJ2-1; TRBD2 agrees at 11 bases. CDR3 sequence (DNA): TGTGCCAGCAGCTTAATTCTAGCGGGAGGTTACAATGAGCAGTTCTTC. This translates into CASSLILAGGYNEQFF.